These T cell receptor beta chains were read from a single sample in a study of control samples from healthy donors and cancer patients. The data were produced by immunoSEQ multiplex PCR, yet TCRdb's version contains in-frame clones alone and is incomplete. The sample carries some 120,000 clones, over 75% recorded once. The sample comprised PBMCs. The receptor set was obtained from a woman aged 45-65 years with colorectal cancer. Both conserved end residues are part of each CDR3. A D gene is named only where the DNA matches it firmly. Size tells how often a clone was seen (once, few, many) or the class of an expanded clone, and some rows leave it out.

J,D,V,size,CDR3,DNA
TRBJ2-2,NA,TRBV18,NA,CASSPQASLETGELFF,TGTGCCAGCTCACCGCAAGCCAGCCTAGAAACCGGGGAGCTGTTTTTT
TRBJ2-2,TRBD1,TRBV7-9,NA,CALHFGDRGANTGELFF,TGTGCCTTACACTTCGGAGACAGGGGAGCGAACACCGGGGAGCTGTTTTTT
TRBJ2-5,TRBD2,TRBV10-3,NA,CAIKGLAGDGMETQYF,TGTGCCATCAAGGGACTAGCGGGGGACGGAATGGAGACCCAGTACTTC
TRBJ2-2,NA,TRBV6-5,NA,CASSRTSVGTGELFF,TGTGCCAGCAGTAGGACGTCAGTAGGCACCGGGGAGCTGTTTTTT
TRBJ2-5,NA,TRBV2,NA,CASSGLNQGETQYF,TGTGCCAGCAGTGGCCTAAACCAGGGGGAGACCCAGTACTTC
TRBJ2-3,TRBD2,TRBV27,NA,CASSLLAGGPTDTQYF,TGTGCCAGCAGTTTACTAGCGGGAGGACCCACAGATACGCAGTATTTT
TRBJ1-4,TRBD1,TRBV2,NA,CASGRGPGNEKLFF,TGTGCCAGCGGCAGGGGGCCTGGTAATGAAAAACTGTTTTTT
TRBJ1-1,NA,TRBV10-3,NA,CAISEQQGIMNTEAFF,TGTGCCATCAGTGAGCAGCAGGGGATTATGAACACTGAAGCTTTCTTT
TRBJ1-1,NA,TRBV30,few,CAWSPESFTEAFF,TGTGCCTGGAGTCCAGAGTCTTTCACTGAAGCTTTCTTT
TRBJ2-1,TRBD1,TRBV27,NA,CASSLSDRGYNEQFF,TGTGCCAGCAGTTTATCGGACAGGGGTTACAATGAGCAGTTCTTC
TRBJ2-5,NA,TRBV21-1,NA,CASSKETLGASAQYF,TGTGCCAGCAGCAAAGAGACGCTAGGGGCCTCGGCCCAGTACTTC
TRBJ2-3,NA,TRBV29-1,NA,CSVEDAGTSTDTQYF,TGCAGCGTTGAAGATGCTGGTACTAGCACAGATACGCAGTATTTT
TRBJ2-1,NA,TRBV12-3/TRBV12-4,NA,CASMNGVNEQFF,TGTGCCAGCATGAACGGGGTCAATGAGCAGTTCTTC
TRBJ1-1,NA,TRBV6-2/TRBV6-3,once,CASSYSAEAFF,TGTGCCAGCAGTTACTCGGCTGAAGCTTTCTTT
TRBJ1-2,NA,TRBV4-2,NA,CASSQAADVAGYTF,TGTGCCAGCAGCCAAGCAGCAGATGTGGCTGGCTACACCTTC
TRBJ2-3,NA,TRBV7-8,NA,CASSLVARDTQYF,TGTGCCAGCAGCTTAGTGGCCCGAGATACGCAGTATTTT
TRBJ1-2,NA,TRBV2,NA,CASSEEGTGNYGYTF,TGTGCCAGCAGTGAAGAGGGCACAGGGAACTATGGCTACACCTTC
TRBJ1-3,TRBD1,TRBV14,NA,CASREGQGSAGNTIYF,TGTGCCAGCAGGGAGGGACAGGGGTCAGCTGGAAACACCATATATTTT
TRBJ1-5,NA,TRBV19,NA,CASNAGGMSNQPQHF,TGTGCCAGTAACGCAGGAGGAATGAGCAATCAGCCCCAGCATTTT
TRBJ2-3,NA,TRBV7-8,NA,CASSPHQDSTDTQYF,TGTGCCAGCAGCCCGCACCAGGACAGCACAGATACGCAGTATTTT
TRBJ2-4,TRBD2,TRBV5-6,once,CASRPRGENIQYF,TGTGCCAGCCGCCCCCGGGGGGAAAACATTCAGTACTTC
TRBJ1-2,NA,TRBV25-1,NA,CASSESDRYYGYTF,TGTGCCAGCAGTGAAAGCGACCGCTACTATGGCTACACCTTC
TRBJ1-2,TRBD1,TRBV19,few,CASRKTQGAYGYTF,TGTGCCAGTAGGAAAACACAGGGGGCATACGGCTACACCTTC